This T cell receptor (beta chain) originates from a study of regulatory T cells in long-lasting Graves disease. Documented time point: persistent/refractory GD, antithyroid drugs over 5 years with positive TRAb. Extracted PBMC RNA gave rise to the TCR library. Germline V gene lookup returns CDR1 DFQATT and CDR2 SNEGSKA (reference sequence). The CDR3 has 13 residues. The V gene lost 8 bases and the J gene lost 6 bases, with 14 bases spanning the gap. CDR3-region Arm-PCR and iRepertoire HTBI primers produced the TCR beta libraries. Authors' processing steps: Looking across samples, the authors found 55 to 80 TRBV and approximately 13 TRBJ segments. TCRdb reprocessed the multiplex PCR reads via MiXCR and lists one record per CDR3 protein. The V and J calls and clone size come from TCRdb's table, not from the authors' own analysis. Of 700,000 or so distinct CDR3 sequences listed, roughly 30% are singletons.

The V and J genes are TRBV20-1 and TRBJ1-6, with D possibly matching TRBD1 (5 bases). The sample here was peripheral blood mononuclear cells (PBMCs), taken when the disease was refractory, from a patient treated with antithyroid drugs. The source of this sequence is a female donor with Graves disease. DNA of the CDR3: TGCAGTTTCCAACGGGACCCTAATTCACCCCTCCACTTT. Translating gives CSFQRDPNSPLHF.